The 31 T cell receptor beta chains listed next were all sequenced from one sample in a study of blood T cell repertoires in COVID-19. Clones were sequenced by immunoSEQ multiplex PCR, and TCRdb holds only the in-frame ones, with some missing. The profile shows about 160,000 clones, about 85% of them singletons. Sequenced input: peripheral blood. Receptor source: a man aged 40-49 years with acute or convalescent COVID-19.

The CDR3 DNA reads as TGCAGCGTTTCCCCTAGCGGGCCGGGGGATACGCAGTATTTT. Its protein is CSVSPSGPGDTQYF. This rearrangement joins TRBV29-1 to TRBJ2-3, with 8 bases matching TRBD2. Germline CDR1 SQVTM, CDR2 ANQGSEA. Trimming cost V 5 bases and J 6 bases; bases outside gene matches: 10. This CDR3 is built from 14 residues.

The chain links TRBV6-2 or TRBV6-3 to TRBJ2-7; D gene ambiguous. The CDR3 contains 13 residues. Germline V lookup: CDR1 MNHEY, CDR2 SVGEGT. V gave up 2 bases and J gave up 3 bases, with 8 bases separating them. CDR3 DNA sequence: TGTGCCAGCAGTTACCGGGTAAGCTACGAGCAGTACTTC. Its protein product is CASSYRVSYEQYF.

The CDR3 sequence: CASSVLSGPADTQYF. In nucleotides, the CDR3 is TGTGCCAGCAGCGTCCTAAGCGGCCCCGCAGATACGCAGTATTTT. The genes are TRBV11-3 and TRBJ2-3; D might be TRBD2 (5 bases). The CDR3 length is 15 residues. Germline CDR1 is SGHNT and CDR2 is YENEEA. Deletions cut 5 bases from V and 4 bases from J, with 16 bases between.

The CDR3 DNA follows: TGTGCCAGTAGATCGGACAGGGGGCGTAACTATGGCTACACCTTC. Residues: CASRSDRGRNYGYTF. The chain carries TRBV19 and TRBJ1-2; 11 bases are shared with TRBD1. Germline trimming cut 6 bases from V and 1 base from J; bases unmatched to any gene: 4. CDR1 is LNHDA, CDR2 SQIVND, per germline (reference sequence). The CDR3 spans 15 residues.

This clone has only a few counts. V and J are TRBV9 and TRBJ1-3, with D maybe TRBD1 (5 bases). The V and J ends lost 0 bases and 4 bases respectively, with 11 bases between them. From germline, CDR1 is SGDLS and CDR2 YYNGEE. The CDR3 spans 15 residues. The CDR3 coding sequence is TGTGCCAGCAGCGTAGCCGCAGGGTTAGGAAACACCATATATTTT. Protein sequence: CASSVAAGLGNTIYF.

The V and J genes are TRBV5-5 and TRBJ2-1; 10 positions agree with TRBD2. V was clipped by 4 bases and J by 4 bases; unmatched bases: 5. This CDR3 is 15 amino acids long. Germline assignment: CDR1 SGHKS and CDR2 YYEKEE (reference sequence). CDR3 in DNA: TGTGCCAGCAGCCCCGGACTAGCGGATTACAATGAGCAGTTCTTC. It is translated as CASSPGLADYNEQFF.

This clone has only a few counts. At the DNA level, this CDR3 is encoded by other sequences in the same sample as well. V gene TRBV11-2 combines with J gene TRBJ1-5, with 8 bases fitting TRBD1. Trimming took 6 bases from V and 4 from J; bases not matched to a gene: 8. Germline lookup yields CDR1 SGHAT and CDR2 FQNNGV. The CDR3 has 15 amino acids. CDR3 in DNA: TGTGCCAGCAGTCTCGGGACAGGCGGGAATCAGCCCCAGCATTTT. Encoded protein: CASSLGTGGNQPQHF.

The table lists this clone with a count of one. The V gene is TRBV9, the J gene TRBJ1-2; weak D call: TRBD1 (5 bases). The CDR3 has 13 amino acids. The germline V and J ends were trimmed by 0 bases and 10 bases, with 13 bases remaining between them. CDR1 SGDLS and CDR2 YYNGEE come from the germline V gene. The CDR3 loop reads CASSVEPGTYYTF. For the CDR3, the DNA is TGTGCCAGCAGCGTAGAACCAGGGACTTACTACACCTTC.

This clone was seen once. The chain uses TRBV7-2 and TRBJ1-3; D unclear. The CDR3 has 16 residues. Germline CDR1 and CDR2: SGHTA and FQGNSA. The V end lost 1 base, the J end lost 0 bases, and 10 bases lay between the germline ends. CDR3 loop: CASSLDRLASGNTIYF. CDR3 nucleotides: TGTGCCAGCAGCTTAGACAGACTAGCCTCTGGAAACACCATATATTTT. Full variable domain (rest looked up from reference TRBV7-2 and TRBJ1-3): GAGVSQSPSNKVTEKGKDVELRCDPISGHTALYWYRQSLGQGLEFLIYFQGNSAPDKSGLPSDRFSAERTGGSVSTLTIQRTQQEDSAVYLCASSLDRLASGNTIYFGEGSWLTVV.

This sequence joins TRBV2 and TRBJ2-7; 7 nucleotides align to TRBD2. V dropped 7 bases and J dropped 0; count of bases not matched to a gene: 9. The CDR3 sequence is 15 residues long. CDR1 is SNHLY and CDR2 is FYNNEI in the germline V gene. CDR3 loop: CASTLTGGNSYEQYF. CDR3 nucleotides: TGTGCCAGCACTCTTACCGGGGGGAACTCCTACGAGCAGTACTTC. Supplemented by reference TRBV2 and TRBJ2-7, the full variable domain reads EPEVTQTPSHQVTQMGQEVILRCVPISNHLYFYWYRQILGQKVEFLVSFYNNEISEKSEIFDDQFSVERPDGSNFTLKIRSTKLEDSAMYFCASTLTGGNSYEQYFGPGTRLTVT.

The chain couples TRBV9 to TRBJ1-1, with 12 positions matching TRBD1. J gave up 5 bases and V 3 bases, and 11 bases lay outside the gene matches. Germline V lookup: CDR1 SGDLS, CDR2 YYNGEE. This CDR3 contains 17 residues. CDR3 DNA: TGTGCCAGCAGCGACCGTCGGGACAGGGGGCATAATACTGAAGCTTTCTTT. This sequence encodes CASSDRRDRGHNTEAFF.

V gene TRBV19 combines with J gene TRBJ2-2, with TRBD2 matching over 8 bases. V lost 4 bases, J lost 4 bases, and 8 bases stayed unmatched. The CDR3 runs 16 residues. CDR1 and CDR2 from the germline V gene are LNHDA and SQIVND (reference sequence). In DNA form, the CDR3 reads TGTGCCAGTAGTACTTCCGGGGGGGCCTCCACCGGGGAGCTGTTTTTT. Its translation: CASSTSGGASTGELFF.

V gene TRBV28 combines with J gene TRBJ2-5; 10 bases line up with TRBD1. CDR1 and CDR2 from the germline V gene are MDHEN and SYDVKM. The ends lost 4 bases at V and 4 bases at J; junction bases unmatched: 3. This CDR3 has 14 residues. The CDR3 region is CASSYGQGVETQYF. CDR3 sequence (DNA): TGTGCCAGCAGTTATGGACAGGGGGTAGAGACCCAGTACTTC. Together with reference TRBV28 and TRBJ2-5, the CDR3 gives the full variable domain: DVKVTQSSRYLVKRTGEKVFLECVQDMDHENMFWYRQDPGLGLRLIYFSYDVKMKEKGDIPEGYSVSREKKERFSLILESASTNQTSMYLCASSYGQGVETQYFGPGTRLLVL.

This clone was observed a few times. The chain joins TRBV5-5 to TRBJ2-2, with D unresolved. This CDR3 is 16 amino acids long. Germline V CDR1 and CDR2: SGHKS, YYEKEE (reference sequence). Between the trimmed V and J ends, which lost 2 bases and 4 bases, there was a span of 15 bases. The CDR3 protein is CASSLSGERRTGELFF. CDR3 nucleotide sequence: TGTGCCAGCAGCTTATCAGGTGAAAGGCGCACCGGGGAGCTGTTTTTT. The variable domain in full, with the rest retrieved from reference TRBV5-5 and TRBJ2-2, is DAGVTQSPTHLIKTRGQQVTLRCSPISGHKSVSWYQQVLGQGPQFIFQYYEKEERGRGNFPDRFSARQFPNYSSELNVNALLLGDSALYLCASSLSGERRTGELFFGEGSRLTVL.

This clone turned up a few times. This chain uses TRBV7-2 with TRBJ2-3; D unresolved. V was trimmed by 2 bases and J by 4 bases, leaving 7 bases between them. Germline V gives CDR1 SGHTA, CDR2 FQGNSA. This CDR3 contains 13 residues. The CDR3 DNA follows: TGTGCCAGCAGCTTATCCTACTCAGATACGCAGTATTTT. Amino acids: CASSLSYSDTQYF.

The V and J genes are TRBV30 and TRBJ1-2, with 7 bases aligning to TRBD1. J gave up 4 bases and V 2 bases, and 4 bases lay outside the gene matches. This CDR3 has 13 residues. Germline loops: CDR1 GTSNPN, CDR2 SVGIG (reference sequence). The CDR3 here is CAWSISGGYGYTF. The CDR3 nucleotides read TGTGCCTGGAGTATCTCAGGGGGCTATGGCTACACCTTC.

CDR3 loop: CASSLALNRADSPLHF. In DNA, the CDR3 is TGTGCCAGCAGCTTAGCGCTTAACAGGGCCGATTCACCCCTCCACTTT. This chain connects TRBV7-9 to TRBJ1-6; D might be TRBD1 (6 bases). The length of the CDR3 is 16 residues. The V gene's germline CDR1 is SEHNR and CDR2 FQNEAQ (reference sequence). Trimming left V 0 bases short and J 8 bases short, with 14 bases between.

This clone occurred once. The CDR3 DNA sequence: TGTGCCAGCAGCTTATCTCTCCCTCGAGATACGCAGTATTTT. This codes for CASSLSLPRDTQYF. The chain combines TRBV7-2 with TRBJ2-3; D unresolved. Per the germline V gene, CDR1 is SGHTA and CDR2 is FQGNSA. The length of the CDR3 is 14 residues. The V gene lost 2 bases and the J gene lost 5 bases, with 11 bases spanning the gap.

This sequence joins TRBV19 and TRBJ1-5; 7 bases match TRBD1. CDR1 and CDR2 from the germline V gene are LNHDA and SQIVND (reference sequence). The trim removed 4 bases at V and 1 base at J, leaving 7 bases unmatched. The CDR3 runs 16 residues. The DNA for the CDR3 is TGTGCCAGTAGTACTACAGGGGCGCGGAGCAATCAGCCCCAGCATTTT. Translated: CASSTTGARSNQPQHF. The full variable domain, with the rest looked up from reference TRBV19 and TRBJ1-5, is DGGITQSPKYLFRKEGQNVTLSCEQNLNHDAMYWYRQDPGQGLRLIYYSQIVNDFQKGDIAEGYSVSREKKESFPLTVTSAQKNPTAFYLCASSTTGARSNQPQHFGDGTRLSIL.

This clone was seen more than once but under ten times. This rearrangement joins TRBV14 to TRBJ2-1; D is perhaps TRBD1 (6 bases). With 4 bases removed from V and 1 base from J, the gap between germline ends came to 14 bases. The CDR3 spans 16 residues. Germline values: CDR1 SGHDN, CDR2 FVKESK. CDR3 sequence reads: CASSLRPDSSYNEQFF. Here the CDR3 DNA reads TGTGCCAGCAGCCTGAGACCGGACAGTTCCTACAATGAGCAGTTCTTC.

The chain couples TRBV6-6 to TRBJ1-2, with 10 bases that match TRBD1. CDR3 length: 16 amino acids. J was trimmed by 4 bases and V by 1 base; bases with no gene match: 6. Germline CDR1 and CDR2: MNHNY and SVGAGI (reference sequence). CDR3 bases: TGTGCCAGCAGTTACTTCACGGGACAGGGGTTCTATGGCTACACCTTC. Residues: CASSYFTGQGFYGYTF.

The V and J genes are TRBV19 and TRBJ1-2; 7 nucleotides match TRBD1. The CDR3 extends over 14 amino acids. Trimming took 10 bases from V and 0 from J; bases not matched to a gene: 8. Germline V gene data show CDR1 as LNHDA and CDR2 as SQIVND (reference sequence). The CDR3 DNA reads TGTGCCAAGATTACCGGGACAGCTAACTATGGCTACACCTTC. It translates to CAKITGTANYGYTF. The full variable domain, in which reference TRBV19 and TRBJ1-2 provide the parts outside the CDR3, is DGGITQSPKYLFRKEGQNVTLSCEQNLNHDAMYWYRQDPGQGLRLIYYSQIVNDFQKGDIAEGYSVSREKKESFPLTVTSAQKNPTAFYLCAKITGTANYGYTFGSGTRLTVV.

The count of this clone is one. The rearrangement uses TRBV1 and TRBJ2-1; the table assigns TRBD1, which was not confirmed against the DNA. TRBV1 is labeled a pseudogene. The length of the CDR3 is 13 residues. CDR3 bases: TGCACCAGCAGCCAAGATTCGGCAGGAAGTATGTTCTTC. Its protein is CTSSQDSAGSMFF.

J is TRBJ2-1 and V is TRBV10-2, with TRBD1 matching 8 bases. The germline CDR1 and CDR2 sequences are WSHSY and SAAADI. CDR3 length: 14 amino acids. With V trimmed by 8 bases and J by 6 bases, 9 bases remained unmatched. CDR3 protein: CASRPPGQANEQFF. For the CDR3, the DNA is TGCGCCAGCCGACCACCGGGACAGGCCAATGAGCAGTTCTTC.

This chain joins TRBV6-5 and TRBJ1-6; D may be TRBD1 (5 bases). V lost 8 bases to trimming and J lost 9 bases, with 14 bases between them. CDR3 size: 13 residues. CDR1 MNHEY and CDR2 SVGAGI come from the germline V gene. The CDR3 bases are TGTGCCAGCTCTGGGGGGGGTTCTTCACCCCTCCACTTT. It specifies CASSGGGSSPLHF.

The chain is built from TRBV28 and TRBJ1-3, with D unclear. The V end was cut by 6 bases, the J end by 0 bases, with 12 bases between. The germline V gene has CDR1 MDHEN and CDR2 SYDVKM. There are 15 residues in the CDR3. CDR3 sequence: CASSRPPGSGNTIYF. The CDR3, as DNA: TGTGCCAGCAGCAGACCGCCAGGCTCTGGAAACACCATATATTTT.

The chain carries TRBV7-2 and TRBJ2-7; 9 bases line up with TRBD1. The CDR3 consists of 14 residues. V lost 4 bases, J lost 7 bases, and 8 bases stayed unmatched. Germline V gene sequence: CDR1 SGHTA, CDR2 FQGNSA. DNA for the CDR3: TGTGCCAGCAGCTCCCGGGACAGGGCGAATGAGCAGTACTTC. Protein sequence: CASSSRDRANEQYF.

The sample holds a few counts of this clone. V and J are TRBV10-3 and TRBJ1-2; 8 bases map to TRBD1. The CDR3 has 13 amino acids. V lost 3 bases and J lost 7; bases outside the gene matches: 4. The germline V gene has CDR1 ENHRY and CDR2 SYGVKD. CDR3 coding DNA: TGTGCCATCAGTGACTACGGACAGGGTGGCTACACCTTC. It encodes CAISDYGQGGYTF.

This clone was seen a single time. The chain is built from TRBV6-5 and TRBJ1-2, with a tentative D call TRBD1 (6 bases). CDR1 is MNHEY and CDR2 is SVGAGI in the germline V gene. The germline V and J ends were trimmed by 8 bases and 2 bases, with 9 bases remaining between them. CDR3 size: 12 residues. In DNA, the CDR3 is TGTGCCAGCCAAACAGGGAACTATGGCTACACCTTC. The encoded protein is CASQTGNYGYTF.

The chain carries TRBV5-6 and TRBJ1-4; perhaps TRBD1 as D (5 bases). CDR1 and CDR2 from the germline V gene are SGHDT and YYEEEE. Trimming left V 0 bases short and J 3 bases short, with 18 bases between. This CDR3 has 18 residues. CDR3 in amino acids: CASSLGLQGKPANEKLFF. The CDR3 DNA follows: TGTGCCAGCAGCTTGGGTTTGCAGGGAAAGCCAGCTAATGAAAAACTGTTTTTT.

This clone has just one count. J is TRBJ2-7 and V is TRBV5-1, with 7 bases lining up with TRBD2. This CDR3 has 16 residues. The V gene end was trimmed by 3 bases and the J gene end by 3 bases; junction bases not matched to a gene: 12. In germline, CDR1 is SGHRS, CDR2 YFSETQ. CDR3: CASSSRWAPGGYEQYF. The CDR3 nucleotides are TGCGCCAGCAGCTCCCGGTGGGCTCCGGGGGGCTACGAGCAGTACTTC.